These T cell receptor beta chains were read from a single sample in a study of blood T cell repertoires in COVID-19. Profiled with immunoSEQ multiplex PCR; TCRdb holds only in-frame clones, not every one. This repertoire shows about 170,000 clones, about 80% found once; its top ten account for roughly 19%. Sequencing was done on a sample of PBMCs or T cells enriched from blood (not recorded which). Every receptor here comes from a woman in her seventies in a cohort exposed to, infected with or recovered from COVID-19 (not recorded which). CDR3s include the opening cysteine and the closing phenylalanine or tryptophan. The D gene is left open where the match is weak. Clone size is shown for a subset of rows, as once, few, many or a class of expanded clone.

D: .; size: .; V: TRBV7-8; J: TRBJ2-1; DNA: TGTGCCAGCAGCTCACCAGGGTTGCCCTACAATGAGCAGTTCTTC; CDR3: CASSSPGLPYNEQFF
D: TRBD2; size: .; V: TRBV7-2; J: TRBJ2-5; DNA: TGTGCCAGCAGCTTTACGGGAGGTCAAGAGACCCAGTACTTC; CDR3: CASSFTGGQETQYF
D: .; size: .; V: TRBV21-1; J: TRBJ2-2; DNA: TGTGCCAGCAGCACCCGGACTAGCGGGTCCGGGGAGCTGTTTTTT; CDR3: CASSTRTSGSGELFF
D: .; size: once; V: TRBV28; J: TRBJ2-3; DNA: TGTGCCAGCAGCGGTTACCTGATGGTCACAGATACGCAGTATTTT; CDR3: CASSGYLMVTDTQYF
D: TRBD1; size: .; V: TRBV2; J: TRBJ1-2; DNA: TGTGCCAGCAGTCAATACGGACAGGGTGGGAGCTACACCTTC; CDR3: CASSQYGQGGSYTF
D: .; size: .; V: TRBV5-1; J: TRBJ2-2; DNA: TGCGCCAGCAGCTTGACCGTGCCAGGGGAAGGGAAAGGGGAGCTGTTTTTT; CDR3: CASSLTVPGEGKGELFF
D: .; size: .; V: TRBV24-1; J: TRBJ2-5; DNA: TGTGCCACCAGTGATGCAATGGAGGGGGCTGGCGAGACCCAGTACTTC; CDR3: CATSDAMEGAGETQYF
D: .; size: .; V: TRBV28; J: TRBJ1-5; DNA: TGTGCCAGCAGTTTAATGGCAAATCAGCCCCAGCATTTT; CDR3: CASSLMANQPQHF
D: .; size: .; V: TRBV7-9; J: TRBJ2-1; DNA: TGTGCCAGCAGCTTCGGCCTGCGGGCGAGTGAGCAGTTCTTC; CDR3: CASSFGLRASEQFF
D: .; size: .; V: TRBV5-1; J: TRBJ1-2; DNA: TGCGCCAGCAGCCCCCCCGGAGGATTTGGCTACACCTTC; CDR3: CASSPPGGFGYTF
D: .; size: .; V: TRBV7-2; J: TRBJ2-5; DNA: TGTGCCAGCAGCTTAGCGCGCTGGCAAGAGACCCAGTACTTC; CDR3: CASSLARWQETQYF
D: .; size: .; V: TRBV5-1; J: TRBJ2-1; DNA: TGCGCCAGCAGCTTGGGCTCTACCTACAATGAGCAGTTCTTC; CDR3: CASSLGSTYNEQFF
D: TRBD1; size: .; V: TRBV30; J: TRBJ1-5; DNA: TGTGCCTGGAGCCACAGGGGAAATCAGCCCCAGCATTTT; CDR3: CAWSHRGNQPQHF
D: .; size: .; V: TRBV11-1; J: TRBJ2-1; DNA: TGTGCCAGCAGCTTACAAGCGTCCTACAATGAGCAGTTCTTC; CDR3: CASSLQASYNEQFF
D: TRBD2; size: once; V: TRBV7-9; J: TRBJ2-5; DNA: TGTGCCAGCAGCTTCCGGGAGGCGGAGACCCAGTACTTC; CDR3: CASSFREAETQYF
D: .; size: .; V: TRBV7-3; J: TRBJ2-1; DNA: TGTGCCAGCAGCTTAATCCAGGGAGGCAATGAGCAGTTCTTC; CDR3: CASSLIQGGNEQFF
D: TRBD2; size: once; V: TRBV3-1/TRBV3-2; J: TRBJ2-7; DNA: TGTGCCAGCAGCCAAGGACTAGCTTCCTACGAGCAGTACTTC; CDR3: CASSQGLASYEQYF
D: .; size: few; V: TRBV11-3; J: TRBJ2-5; DNA: TGTGCCAGCAACCCCGGGGTGGGAGAGACCCAGTACTTC; CDR3: CASNPGVGETQYF
D: TRBD2; size: .; V: TRBV11-3; J: TRBJ2-6; DNA: TGTGCCAGCAGCTGGGGACTAGCGGGAGCAGGGGCCAACGTCCTGACTTTC; CDR3: CASSWGLAGAGANVLTF
D: .; size: .; V: TRBV24-1; J: TRBJ2-1; DNA: TGTGCCACCAGTGCGAACCCGGGGCGGGACGGGTACGATGAGCAGTTCTTC; CDR3: CATSANPGRDGYDEQFF
D: TRBD1; size: .; V: TRBV29-1; J: TRBJ2-7; DNA: TGCAGCGTGGGGACAGGGGGGAGCTCCTACGAGCAGTACTTC; CDR3: CSVGTGGSSYEQYF
D: TRBD2; size: .; V: TRBV7-9; J: TRBJ2-1; DNA: TGTGCCAGCAGTCCAGGGAATACTGGGACTAGCGGGAGGGCCTCTGAGCAGTTCTTC; CDR3: CASSPGNTGTSGRASEQFF
D: TRBD1; size: once; V: TRBV6-5; J: TRBJ2-1; DNA: TGTGCCAGCAGGGGACAGGGGGGCAATGAGCAGTTCTTC; CDR3: CASRGQGGNEQFF
D: TRBD2; size: .; V: TRBV27; J: TRBJ2-1; DNA: TGTGCCAGCAGTCGGGGGGTTTACAATGAGCAGTTCTTC; CDR3: CASSRGVYNEQFF
D: .; size: .; V: TRBV28; J: TRBJ2-7; DNA: TGTGCCAGCAGGTATTGGAGAGGGCCAAGCTACGAGCAGTACTTC; CDR3: CASRYWRGPSYEQYF
D: TRBD2; size: .; V: TRBV5-1; J: TRBJ2-7; DNA: TGCGCCAGCAGCTTGGGTCTAGCGGGCTCCTCCTACGAGCAGTACTTC; CDR3: CASSLGLAGSSYEQYF
D: TRBD1; size: .; V: TRBV7-2; J: TRBJ1-2; DNA: TGTGCCGGAAAGACAGGGATCGATGGCTACACCTTC; CDR3: CAGKTGIDGYTF
D: TRBD2; size: .; V: TRBV3-1/TRBV3-2; J: TRBJ2-1; DNA: TGTGCCAGCAGCCAAGCCCCAGGAGGACTAGCGGGAGGGAGCTCCTACAATGAGCAGTTCTTC; CDR3: CASSQAPGGLAGGSSYNEQFF
D: .; size: .; V: TRBV7-2; J: TRBJ2-2; DNA: TGTGCCAGCAGCTTAGATCGAACCCGACTCGGGGAGCTGTTTTTT; CDR3: CASSLDRTRLGELFF
D: .; size: .; V: TRBV29-1; J: TRBJ2-7; DNA: TGCAGCGTTCTTAATCCTCTCAGCTCCTACGAGCAGTACTTC; CDR3: CSVLNPLSSYEQYF
D: .; size: .; V: TRBV15; J: TRBJ1-3; DNA: TGTGCCACCAGCAGCCTCGTGGCCTCTGGAAACACCATATATTTT; CDR3: CATSSLVASGNTIYF
D: .; size: few; V: TRBV12-2; J: TRBJ2-7; DNA: TGTGCCGGCGGTCCCGGTCTTGTTTACGAGCAGTACTTC; CDR3: CAGGPGLVYEQYF
D: TRBD1; size: .; V: TRBV5-4; J: TRBJ1-2; DNA: TGTGCCAGCAGCCTACAGGGGCGACATGACGGCTACACCTTC; CDR3: CASSLQGRHDGYTF
D: TRBD1; size: .; V: TRBV18; J: TRBJ2-1; DNA: TGTGCCAGCTCCGGTGGGACAGCAATTAACAATGAGCAGTTCTTC; CDR3: CASSGGTAINNEQFF
D: TRBD2; size: .; V: TRBV5-4; J: TRBJ2-5; DNA: TGTGCCAGCAGCTTGCGAGGCGGGAGAGAGACCCAGTACTTC; CDR3: CASSLRGGRETQYF
D: TRBD1; size: .; V: TRBV10-3; J: TRBJ1-5; DNA: TGTGCCATCAGTGAGTCGTACAACAGGGGCAACCAGCCCCAGCATTTT; CDR3: CAISESYNRGNQPQHF
D: .; size: .; V: TRBV5-5; J: TRBJ2-1; DNA: TGTGCCAGCAGCCCGGATGTACCTTTCGGGAATGAGCAGTTCTTC; CDR3: CASSPDVPFGNEQFF
D: .; size: .; V: TRBV13; J: TRBJ2-5; DNA: TGTGCCAGCAGCTTAAGGCTAGCAGGCCAAGAGACCCAGTACTTC; CDR3: CASSLRLAGQETQYF
D: TRBD1; size: .; V: TRBV7-8; J: TRBJ1-5; DNA: TGTGCCAGCAGCCGAGGGGGGCGGACAGGGGACGGCAATCAGCCCCAGCATTTT; CDR3: CASSRGGRTGDGNQPQHF
D: .; size: few; V: TRBV6-5; J: TRBJ1-6; DNA: TGTGCCAGCACGACATCGCCGAGTTCACCCCTCCACTTT; CDR3: CASTTSPSSPLHF
D: TRBD1; size: .; V: TRBV19; J: TRBJ1-4; DNA: TGTGCCACCTCGGACAGGGGGCTTGATGAAAAACTGTTTTTT; CDR3: CATSDRGLDEKLFF
D: TRBD1; size: .; V: TRBV7-6; J: TRBJ1-5; DNA: TGTGCCAGCAGCTTAGGAGGGACAGGGTGGGAGCCCCAGCATTTT; CDR3: CASSLGGTGWEPQHF
D: TRBD1; size: .; V: TRBV4-3; J: TRBJ2-1; DNA: TGCGCCAGCAGCCAACGGATGCTAGCCCGGGACAGTACAAATGAGCAGTTCTTC; CDR3: CASSQRMLARDSTNEQFF
D: TRBD1; size: .; V: TRBV5-1; J: TRBJ2-7; DNA: TGCGCCAGCAGCTTGGATGGGACAGGGGCCTACGAGCAGTACTTC; CDR3: CASSLDGTGAYEQYF
D: .; size: few; V: TRBV11-2; J: TRBJ2-5; DNA: TGTGCCAGCAGCTCGGTAGACAGGAAGATCATGACCCAGTACTTC; CDR3: CASSSVDRKIMTQYF